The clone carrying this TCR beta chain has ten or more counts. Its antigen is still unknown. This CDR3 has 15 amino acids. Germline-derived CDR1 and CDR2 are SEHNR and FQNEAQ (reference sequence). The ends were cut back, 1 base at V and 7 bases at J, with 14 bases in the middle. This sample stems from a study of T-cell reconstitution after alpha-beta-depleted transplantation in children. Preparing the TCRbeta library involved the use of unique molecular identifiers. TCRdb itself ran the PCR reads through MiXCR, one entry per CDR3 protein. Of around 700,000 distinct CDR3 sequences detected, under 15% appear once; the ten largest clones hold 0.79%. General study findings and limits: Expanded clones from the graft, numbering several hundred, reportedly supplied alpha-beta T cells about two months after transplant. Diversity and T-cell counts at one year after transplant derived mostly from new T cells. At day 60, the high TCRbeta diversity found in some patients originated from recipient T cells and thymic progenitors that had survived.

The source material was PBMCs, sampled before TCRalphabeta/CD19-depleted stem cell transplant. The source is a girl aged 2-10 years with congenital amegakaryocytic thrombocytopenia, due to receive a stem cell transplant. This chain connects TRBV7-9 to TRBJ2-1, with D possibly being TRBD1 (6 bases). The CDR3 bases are TGTGCCAGCAGCTTAGTTCGGGACACGGTAAATGAGCAGTTCTTC. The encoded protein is CASSLVRDTVNEQFF.